The rows below give T cell receptor beta chains drawn from one sample of a study of blood T cell repertoires in COVID-19. Sequencing was performed with immunoSEQ multiplex PCR; in TCRdb, only in-frame clones are kept and a portion is missing. Of approximately 220,000 clones in the sample, approximately 90% were seen once. Sequencing input: PBMCs or T cells enriched from blood (not recorded which). The receptor set was obtained from a woman in her 30s with acute COVID-19. Each CDR3 is given with its conserved first and last residue. A D gene is named only where the DNA matches it firmly. For some rows the clone size is stated as once, few or many, or as a class when expanded; others skip it.

d_gene: -; abundance: few; v_gene: TRBV30; len: 13; j_gene: TRBJ1-2; CDR3aa: CALGRSEWRGCTF; CDR3nt: TGTGCCCTGGGGAGGTCAGAGTGGCGGGGGTGCACCTTC
d_gene: TRBD1; abundance: -; v_gene: TRBV27; len: 14; j_gene: TRBJ1-5; CDR3aa: CASSETGDNQPQHF; CDR3nt: TGTGCCAGCAGCGAGACAGGGGATAATCAGCCCCAGCATTTT
d_gene: -; abundance: -; v_gene: TRBV9; len: 16; j_gene: TRBJ1-2; CDR3aa: CASSAGQQRPNYGYTF; CDR3nt: TGTGCCAGCAGCGCCGGACAGCAACGACCTAACTATGGCTACACCTTC
d_gene: -; abundance: few; v_gene: TRBV7-9; len: 15; j_gene: TRBJ2-3; CDR3aa: CASSFLKGVGDTQYF; CDR3nt: TGTGCCAGCAGCTTTCTTAAGGGGGTGGGAGATACGCAGTATTTT
d_gene: -; abundance: -; v_gene: TRBV5-1; len: 16; j_gene: TRBJ1-2; CDR3aa: CASSLGIGPAGHGYTF; CDR3nt: TGCGCCAGCAGCTTGGGGATTGGTCCAGCAGGTCATGGCTACACCTTC
d_gene: TRBD2; abundance: -; v_gene: TRBV12-5; len: 14; j_gene: TRBJ2-3; CDR3aa: CASGRAGGADTQYF; CDR3nt: TGTGCTAGTGGTCGAGCGGGGGGCGCAGATACGCAGTATTTT
d_gene: TRBD1; abundance: -; v_gene: TRBV5-6; len: 13; j_gene: TRBJ2-7; CDR3aa: CASGTGAAYEQYF; CDR3nt: TGTGCCAGCGGGACAGGTGCGGCCTACGAGCAGTACTTC
d_gene: -; abundance: -; v_gene: TRBV10-3; len: 13; j_gene: TRBJ1-1; CDR3aa: CAIRQGPDTEAFF; CDR3nt: TGTGCCATCAGGCAGGGGCCCGACACTGAAGCTTTCTTT
d_gene: -; abundance: -; v_gene: TRBV7-9; len: 17; j_gene: TRBJ2-6; CDR3aa: CASSLFGDWSGANVLTF; CDR3nt: TGTGCCAGCAGCTTATTCGGGGATTGGTCTGGGGCCAACGTCCTGACTTTC
d_gene: TRBD1; abundance: -; v_gene: TRBV5-1; len: 14; j_gene: TRBJ2-7; CDR3aa: CASSPNAVDRGLYF; CDR3nt: TGCGCCAGCAGCCCAAATGCCGTTGACAGGGGACTGTACTTC
d_gene: -; abundance: -; v_gene: TRBV7-9; len: 14; j_gene: TRBJ1-4; CDR3aa: CASSMGEDPEKLFF; CDR3nt: TGTGCCAGCAGTATGGGGGAGGACCCTGAAAAACTGTTTTTT
d_gene: -; abundance: -; v_gene: TRBV12-1; len: 15; j_gene: TRBJ2-7; CDR3aa: CARADFGSGTHEQYF; CDR3nt: -
d_gene: -; abundance: -; v_gene: TRBV27; len: 16; j_gene: TRBJ1-6; CDR3aa: CASSVLRDFINSPLHF; CDR3nt: TGTGCCAGCAGCGTCCTTCGGGACTTCATCAATTCACCCCTCCACTTT
d_gene: TRBD1; abundance: -; v_gene: TRBV7-9; len: 15; j_gene: TRBJ1-2; CDR3aa: CASSLWSGGDYGYTF; CDR3nt: TGTGCCAGCAGCTTATGGTCAGGGGGCGACTATGGCTACACCTTC
d_gene: -; abundance: -; v_gene: TRBV24-1; len: 17; j_gene: TRBJ1-3; CDR3aa: CATSDSGRGSSGNTIYF; CDR3nt: TGTGCCACCAGTGATTCGGGGAGGGGCAGCTCTGGAAACACCATATATTTT
d_gene: TRBD2; abundance: -; v_gene: TRBV28; len: 18; j_gene: TRBJ2-3; CDR3aa: CASQFPFQRGDDADTQYF; CDR3nt: TGTGCCAGCCAGTTTCCCTTTCAGCGGGGGGATGATGCTGATACGCAGTATTTT
d_gene: TRBD2; abundance: -; v_gene: TRBV27; len: 16; j_gene: TRBJ2-7; CDR3aa: CASSAPGLAGLYEQYF; CDR3nt: TGTGCCAGCAGTGCACCGGGACTAGCGGGGCTGTACGAGCAGTACTTC
d_gene: TRBD2; abundance: -; v_gene: TRBV19; len: 11; j_gene: TRBJ2-1; CDR3aa: CASSMGGWQFF; CDR3nt: TGTGCCAGTAGTATGGGGGGGTGGCAGTTCTTC
d_gene: TRBD1; abundance: -; v_gene: TRBV29-1; len: 14; j_gene: TRBJ1-2; CDR3aa: CSVEPGQGNYGYTF; CDR3nt: TGCAGCGTTGAGCCCGGACAGGGGAACTATGGCTACACCTTC
d_gene: TRBD2; abundance: -; v_gene: TRBV27; len: 15; j_gene: TRBJ2-1; CDR3aa: CASTPLAGEINEQFF; CDR3nt: TGTGCCAGCACCCCCCTAGCGGGGGAAATCAATGAGCAGTTCTTC
d_gene: -; abundance: -; v_gene: TRBV5-1; len: 21; j_gene: TRBJ2-3; CDR3aa: CASSLDDAKRKFGGVTDTQYF; CDR3nt: TGCGCCAGCAGCTTGGATGACGCGAAGCGGAAGTTTGGAGGGGTCACAGATACGCAGTATTTT
d_gene: -; abundance: -; v_gene: TRBV5-6; len: 15; j_gene: TRBJ2-3; CDR3aa: CASSLRETAVDTQYF; CDR3nt: TGTGCCAGCAGCTTACGGGAAACAGCGGTAGATACGCAGTATTTT
d_gene: TRBD1; abundance: -; v_gene: TRBV7-8; len: 13; j_gene: TRBJ2-7; CDR3aa: CASSPRTGREQYF; CDR3nt: TGTGCCAGCAGCCCACGGACAGGGCGCGAGCAGTACTTC
d_gene: -; abundance: -; v_gene: TRBV6-6; len: 13; j_gene: TRBJ1-4; CDR3aa: CAIAADFNEKLFF; CDR3nt: TGTGCCATTGCGGCGGACTTTAATGAAAAACTGTTTTTT
d_gene: -; abundance: -; v_gene: TRBV9; len: 15; j_gene: TRBJ2-2; CDR3aa: CASSATGANTGELFF; CDR3nt: TGTGCCAGCAGCGCAACAGGCGCGAACACCGGGGAGCTGTTTTTT
d_gene: -; abundance: -; v_gene: TRBV7-2; len: 14; j_gene: TRBJ2-6; CDR3aa: CASGLGHGANVLTF; CDR3nt: TGTGCCAGCGGTCTGGGGCATGGGGCCAACGTCCTGACTTTC
d_gene: -; abundance: -; v_gene: TRBV13; len: 14; j_gene: TRBJ1-2; CDR3aa: CASSPKQGYSGYTF; CDR3nt: TGTGCCAGCAGCCCGAAACAGGGTTATAGTGGCTACACCTTC
d_gene: -; abundance: -; v_gene: TRBV6-6; len: 13; j_gene: TRBJ1-1; CDR3aa: CASSYSKKTEAFF; CDR3nt: TGTGCCAGCAGTTACAGCAAGAAGACTGAAGCTTTCTTT
d_gene: -; abundance: -; v_gene: TRBV19; len: 15; j_gene: TRBJ2-2; CDR3aa: CASSIGLLTSGELFF; CDR3nt: TGTGCCAGTAGTATAGGACTACTGACGTCCGGGGAGCTGTTTTTT
d_gene: -; abundance: once; v_gene: TRBV29-1; len: 16; j_gene: TRBJ1-2; CDR3aa: CSVGGDGGSAQGGHTF; CDR3nt: TGCAGCGTTGGAGGGGACGGAGGGTCGGCGCAGGGTGGCCACACCTTC
d_gene: -; abundance: -; v_gene: TRBV18; len: 16; j_gene: TRBJ1-2; CDR3aa: CASSQEYQGFNYGYTF; CDR3nt: TGTGCCAGCTCCCAGGAATATCAGGGTTTTAACTATGGCTACACCTTC
d_gene: -; abundance: once; v_gene: TRBV11-3; len: 13; j_gene: TRBJ1-1; CDR3aa: CASSLDSRTEAFF; CDR3nt: TGTGCCAGCAGCTTAGACTCGAGAACCGAAGCTTTCTTT
d_gene: -; abundance: -; v_gene: TRBV29-1; len: 14; j_gene: TRBJ2-3; CDR3aa: CSVEGGRIVDTQYF; CDR3nt: TGCAGCGTTGAAGGAGGGAGGATTGTAGATACGCAGTATTTT
d_gene: TRBD1; abundance: -; v_gene: TRBV11-2; len: 15; j_gene: TRBJ1-1; CDR3aa: CASSYRTGENTEAFF; CDR3nt: TGTGCCAGCAGCTACCGGACAGGCGAGAACACTGAAGCTTTCTTT
d_gene: -; abundance: -; v_gene: TRBV2; len: 16; j_gene: TRBJ1-4; CDR3aa: CASRNSLSSTNEKLFF; CDR3nt: TGTGCCAGCAGAAACAGCCTTTCTTCAACTAATGAAAAACTGTTTTTT
d_gene: -; abundance: -; v_gene: TRBV5-1; len: 15; j_gene: TRBJ1-4; CDR3aa: CASSLGQLGGEKLFF; CDR3nt: TGCGCCAGCAGCTTGGGACAGCTGGGGGGGGAAAAACTGTTTTTT
d_gene: -; abundance: -; v_gene: TRBV5-5; len: 15; j_gene: TRBJ2-2; CDR3aa: CASSSQGGVTGELFF; CDR3nt: TGTGCCAGCAGCTCACAGGGGGGGGTCACCGGGGAGCTGTTTTTT
d_gene: TRBD1; abundance: once; v_gene: TRBV5-6; len: 17; j_gene: TRBJ2-2; CDR3aa: CASSSRRDRGPTGELFF; CDR3nt: TGTGCCAGCAGCTCAAGGCGGGACAGGGGGCCCACCGGGGAGCTGTTTTTT
d_gene: TRBD1; abundance: -; v_gene: TRBV10-3; len: 14; j_gene: TRBJ1-6; CDR3aa: CAISEGKGGLALHF; CDR3nt: TGTGCCATCAGTGAGGGTAAAGGGGGCCTGGCCCTCCACTTT
d_gene: -; abundance: -; v_gene: TRBV18; len: 13; j_gene: TRBJ2-5; CDR3aa: CASSPYTEETQYF; CDR3nt: TGTGCCAGCTCACCATACACAGAAGAGACCCAGTACTTC
d_gene: -; abundance: -; v_gene: TRBV11-2; len: 14; j_gene: TRBJ2-2; CDR3aa: CASSLGGETGELFF; CDR3nt: TGTGCCAGCAGCTTAGGGGGGGAAACCGGGGAGCTGTTTTTT
d_gene: TRBD1; abundance: -; v_gene: TRBV29-1; len: 11; j_gene: TRBJ1-1; CDR3aa: CSTPGGTEAFF; CDR3nt: TGCAGCACTCCAGGGGGCACTGAAGCTTTCTTT
d_gene: TRBD1; abundance: -; v_gene: TRBV6-6; len: 13; j_gene: TRBJ2-7; CDR3aa: CASTIQGAYEQYF; CDR3nt: TGTGCCAGCACTATACAGGGGGCCTACGAGCAGTACTTC
d_gene: -; abundance: -; v_gene: TRBV30; len: 13; j_gene: TRBJ1-1; CDR3aa: CAWSVLPDSEAFF; CDR3nt: TGTGCCTGGAGTGTACTGCCTGATTCTGAAGCTTTCTTT